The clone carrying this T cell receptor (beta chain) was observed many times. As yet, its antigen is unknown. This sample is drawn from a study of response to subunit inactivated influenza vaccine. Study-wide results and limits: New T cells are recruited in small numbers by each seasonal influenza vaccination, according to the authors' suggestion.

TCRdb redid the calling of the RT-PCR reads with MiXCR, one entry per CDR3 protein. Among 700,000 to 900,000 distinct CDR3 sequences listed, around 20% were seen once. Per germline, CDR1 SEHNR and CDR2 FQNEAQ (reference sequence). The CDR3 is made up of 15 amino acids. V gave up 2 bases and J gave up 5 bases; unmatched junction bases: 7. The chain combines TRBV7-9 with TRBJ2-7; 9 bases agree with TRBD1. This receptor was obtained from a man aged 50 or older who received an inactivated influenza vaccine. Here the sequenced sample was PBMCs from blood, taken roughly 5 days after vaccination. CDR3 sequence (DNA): TGTGCCAGCAGCTTAACAACGACAGGGGGGAACGAGCAGTACTTC. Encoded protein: CASSLTTTGGNEQYF.